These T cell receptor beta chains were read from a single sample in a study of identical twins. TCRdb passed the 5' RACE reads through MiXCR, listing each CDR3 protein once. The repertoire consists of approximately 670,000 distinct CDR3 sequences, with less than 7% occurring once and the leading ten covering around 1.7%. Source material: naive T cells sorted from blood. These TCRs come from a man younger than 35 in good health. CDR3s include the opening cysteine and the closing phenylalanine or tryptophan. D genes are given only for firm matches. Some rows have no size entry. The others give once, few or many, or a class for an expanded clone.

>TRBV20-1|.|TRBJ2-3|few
TGCAGTGCTAGAGATCCTCCAGGGGGGGATACGCAGTATTTT
CSARDPPGGDTQYF
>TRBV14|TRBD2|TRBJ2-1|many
TGTGCCAGCAGCCAAGATCAAGGGACTAGCGGGAAGATAATCAATGAGCAGTTCTTC
CASSQDQGTSGKIINEQFF
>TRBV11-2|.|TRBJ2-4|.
TGTGCCAGCAGCCATGATATAAACATTCAGTACTTC
CASSHDINIQYF
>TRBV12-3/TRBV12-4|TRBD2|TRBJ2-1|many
TGTGCCAGCAGATCTAGCGGGAGGGCCGTCTACAATGAGCAGTTCTTC
CASRSSGRAVYNEQFF
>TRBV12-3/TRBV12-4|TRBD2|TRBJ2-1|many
TGTGCCAGCAGTCTCCGCGGACTAGCGGGGTTCTTC
CASSLRGLAGFF
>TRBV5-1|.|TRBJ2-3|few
TGCGCCAGCAGCTTACTTCCGGGCCCAGATACGCAGTATTTT
CASSLLPGPDTQYF
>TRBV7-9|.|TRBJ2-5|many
TGTGCCAGCAGCTTAGAGAAGACGCAAGAGACCCAGTACTTC
CASSLEKTQETQYF
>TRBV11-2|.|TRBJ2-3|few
TGTGCCAGCAGCTTTTTCTGGCTCGGAAGCACAGATACGCAGTATTTT
CASSFFWLGSTDTQYF
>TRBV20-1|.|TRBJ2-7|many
TGCAGTGCTAGAACGACCCCCCCGGGACGTGGGTCATACGAGCAGTACTTC
CSARTTPPGRGSYEQYF
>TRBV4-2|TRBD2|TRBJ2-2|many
TGTGCCAGCAGCCAAGATTTACTAGCGGGACCCGCCGGGGAGCTGTTTTTT
CASSQDLLAGPAGELFF
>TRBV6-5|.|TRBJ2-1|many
TGTGCCAGCAGTTACTTCGGGCAGGGTTCCTACAATGAGCAGTTCTTC
CASSYFGQGSYNEQFF